A single sample is the source of the 19 T cell receptor beta chains below, sequenced in a study of blood T cells in healthy people across ages. A second PCR, run for 7 to 11 cycles, used a sample-barcoded 5' primer plus a J-beta primer mix. In TCRdb, the 5' RACE reads were re-called with MiXCR into one record per CDR3 protein. The repertoire consists of 1.8 million or so distinct CDR3 sequences, with approximately 40% occurring once and the leading ten covering roughly 23%. The sample consisted of blood. All receptors derive from a human donor in good health.

V is TRBV13 and J is TRBJ2-3, with a possible D match to TRBD1 (5 bases). The CDR3 consists of 16 residues. The V gene's germline CDR1 is PRHDT and CDR2 FYEKMQ (reference sequence). V lost 0 bases and J 2 bases, leaving 12 bases between the germline ends. The CDR3 loop is CASSLGDTKITDTQYF. The CDR3 DNA sequence: TGTGCCAGCAGCTTAGGGGACACCAAAATCACAGATACGCAGTATTTT.

V gene TRBV7-9 combines with J gene TRBJ2-4, with D maybe TRBD1 (6 bases). CDR1 is SEHNR, CDR2 FQNEAQ, per germline (reference sequence). Trimming removed 9 bases at V and 0 bases at J, with 12 bases between. This CDR3 comprises 14 residues. DNA for the CDR3: TGTGCCAGGCCACAGGGACCAGCCAAAAACATTCAGTACTTC. This sequence encodes CARPQGPAKNIQYF. The full variable domain, with the rest looked up from reference TRBV7-9 and TRBJ2-4, is DTGVSQNPRHKITKRGQNVTFRCDPISEHNRLYWYRQTLGQGPEFLTYFQNEAQLEKSRLLSDRFSAERPKGSFSTLEIQRTEQGDSAMYLCARPQGPAKNIQYFGAGTRLSVL.

Turning to this clonotype: One end of the junction does not line up with germline, which may come from a read error. This chain connects TRBV6-2 or TRBV6-3 to TRBJ1-1; maybe TRBD1 (5 bases). CDR1 and CDR2 from the germline V gene are MNHEY and SVGEGT. This CDR3 is 16 amino acids long. CDR3 in DNA: TGTGCCAGCAGTAGATTATCGACAGCCCCGAACACTGAGGCTTTCTTT. It is translated as CASSRLSTAPNTEAFF.

This chain links TRBV28 with TRBJ2-3, with TRBD1 identical over 8 bases. The V segment lost 2 bases and the J segment 4 bases; nucleotides outside the gene matches: 8. Looked up from germline, CDR1 is MDHEN and CDR2 is SYDVKM. The CDR3 is 16 residues long. CDR3 bases: TGTGCCAGCAGTTTACCCGGACAGGGAGGATCAGATACGCAGTATTTT. Translating it yields CASSLPGQGGSDTQYF.

J is TRBJ2-2 and V is TRBV20-1; 8 bases align to TRBD2. The germline V gene has CDR1 DFQATT and CDR2 SNEGSKA (reference sequence). CDR3 size: 16 residues. The junction had 8 bases not matched to a gene; V was cut back by 0 bases and J by 5 bases. CDR3: CSARDPAGEETGELFF. CDR3 sequence (DNA): TGCAGTGCTAGAGATCCAGCGGGGGAGGAAACCGGGGAGCTGTTTTTT.

This chain links TRBV7-2 with TRBJ2-5; tentatively, D is TRBD1 (6 bases). CDR1 SGHTA and CDR2 FQGNSA come from the germline V gene. The CDR3 covers 14 residues. Trimming left V 5 bases short and J 7 bases short, with 17 bases between. CDR3 residues: CASSPNRATGTQYF. Written as DNA, the CDR3 is TGTGCCAGCAGCCCGAACAGGGCAACGGGGACCCAGTACTTC.

This clonotype turned up a few times. The V call is TRBV7-2, the J call TRBJ2-3, with unresolved D. The germline V and J ends were trimmed by 6 bases and 2 bases, with 9 bases remaining between them. This CDR3 is 13 amino acids long. CDR1 and CDR2 from the germline V gene are SGHTA and FQGNSA. DNA for the CDR3: TGTGCCAGCAGTACTACTTACACAGATACGCAGTATTTT. Its protein product is CASSTTYTDTQYF. Variable domain in full (rest from reference TRBV7-2 and TRBJ2-3): GAGVSQSPSNKVTEKGKDVELRCDPISGHTALYWYRQSLGQGLEFLIYFQGNSAPDKSGLPSDRFSAERTGGSVSTLTIQRTQQEDSAVYLCASSTTYTDTQYFGPGTRLTVL.

V and J are TRBV13 and TRBJ2-4, with unresolved D. Germline V gene sequence: CDR1 PRHDT, CDR2 FYEKMQ (reference sequence). Trimming stripped 1 base from V and 6 bases from J, with 10 bases between. The CDR3 sequence is 14 residues long. The CDR3 DNA sequence: TGTGCCAGCAGCTTAGATATCCATGGAAACATTCAGTACTTC. The encoded protein is CASSLDIHGNIQYF.

The table lists this clonotype with a few counts. The chain has TRBV6-6 and TRBJ1-1; D not certain. This CDR3 comprises 13 residues. Looked up from germline, CDR1 is MNHNY and CDR2 is SVGAGI (reference sequence). Trimming removed 2 bases at V and 1 base at J, with 5 bases between. CDR3 region: CASSYDENTEAFF. The CDR3 nucleotides read TGTGCCAGCAGTTACGATGAGAACACTGAAGCTTTCTTT.

This sequence joins TRBV3-1 and TRBJ2-7; 8 bases line up with TRBD2. The CDR3 runs 15 residues. Germline V gives CDR1 LGHDT, CDR2 YNNKEL (reference sequence). With 1 base clipped from V and 4 bases from J, the junction kept 6 bases outside the gene matches. In DNA form, the CDR3 reads TGTGCCAGCAGCCAAGGGACTAGCCAGTGGTACGAGCAGTACTTC. Translating gives CASSQGTSQWYEQYF.

This clonotype has a handful of counts. This sequence joins TRBV29-1 and TRBJ2-3; tentative D call: TRBD1 (6 bases). The CDR3 spans 14 residues. Germline V gene sequence: CDR1 SQVTM, CDR2 ANQGSEA. The V gene lost 3 bases and the J gene lost 6 bases, with 16 bases spanning the gap. This chain's CDR3 is CSVDIGQPSDTQYF. The CDR3 coding sequence is TGCAGCGTTGATATTGGACAGCCGAGCGATACGCAGTATTTT.

The sample holds a few counts of this clonotype. The chain carries TRBV29-1 and TRBJ1-2; D perhaps matches TRBD1 (6 bases). V lost 5 bases and J lost 8, with 21 bases in between. The length of the CDR3 is 14 residues. Germline values: CDR1 SQVTM, CDR2 ANQGSEA. CDR3 amino acids: CSVSPQGFFYGYTF. The CDR3, as DNA: TGCAGCGTTTCGCCACAGGGATTTTTTTACGGCTACACCTTC. The full variable domain, in which reference TRBV29-1 and TRBJ1-2 provide the parts outside the CDR3, is SAVISQKPSRDICQRGTSLTIQCQVDSQVTMMFWYRQQPGQSLTLIATANQGSEATYESGFVIDKFPISRPNLTFSTLTVSNMSPEDSSIYLCSVSPQGFFYGYTFGSGTRLTVV.

V and J are TRBV29-1 and TRBJ1-5; D unresolved. Germline values: CDR1 SQVTM, CDR2 ANQGSEA. This CDR3 has 12 residues. V was trimmed by 0 bases and J by 6 bases, leaving 6 bases between them. CDR3 residues: CSVEEGGQPQHF. The CDR3 nucleotides read TGCAGCGTTGAAGAGGGTGGTCAGCCCCAGCATTTT.

This chain joins TRBV30 and TRBJ2-1, with 16 bases identical to TRBD2. CDR1 and CDR2 (germline): GTSNPN, SVGIG (reference sequence). The CDR3 spans 21 residues. V gave up 1 base and J gave up 0 bases; unmatched junction bases: 12. CDR3 sequence (DNA): TGTGCCTGGAGTGACAGAACCGGGACTAGCGGGGGGGTCAGCTCCTACAATGAGCAGTTCTTC. It yields the protein CAWSDRTGTSGGVSSYNEQFF.

The CDR3 spells CSALDENTDTQYF. The CDR3 DNA is TGCAGTGCCCTGGACGAGAACACAGATACGCAGTATTTT. The gene calls are TRBV20-1 and TRBJ2-3, with D unresolved. The CDR3 spans 13 residues. Germline lookup yields CDR1 DFQATT and CDR2 SNEGSKA (reference sequence). V lost 6 bases to trimming and J lost 2 bases, with 12 bases between them.

The chain uses TRBV28 and TRBJ2-1; TRBD2 matches at 7 bases. V lost 3 bases to trimming and J lost 13 bases; unmatched junction nucleotides: 15. This CDR3 is built from 15 residues. Germline V gene sequence: CDR1 MDHEN, CDR2 SYDVKM. The CDR3 sequence: CASSFLADNQETQFF. The CDR3 region has the DNA TGTGCCAGCAGTTTCCTAGCGGATAACCAAGAGACCCAGTTCTTC.

This clonotype has only a few counts. The rearrangement uses TRBV7-2 and TRBJ1-2; the D is unclear. This CDR3 spans 14 amino acids. Between the trimmed V and J ends, which lost 5 bases and 5 bases, there was a span of 15 bases. Germline assignment: CDR1 SGHTA and CDR2 FQGNSA. CDR3 region: CASSPRPAEYGYTF. The CDR3 DNA reads as TGTGCCAGCAGCCCCCGGCCCGCCGAATATGGCTACACCTTC.

The chain carries TRBV11-2 and TRBJ2-5, with 8 positions matching TRBD2. Germline V gene lookup returns CDR1 SGHAT and CDR2 FQNNGV. The junction had 12 bases not matched to a gene; V was cut back by 1 base and J by 5 bases. This CDR3 spans 17 amino acids. This CDR3 is CASSLVPLAGKGETQYF. CDR3 sequence (DNA): TGTGCCAGCAGCTTAGTCCCTTTAGCGGGAAAGGGGGAGACCCAGTACTTC.

The chain has TRBV12-3 or TRBV12-4 and TRBJ1-6; D may be TRBD1 (5 bases). V lost 6 bases to trimming and J lost 9 bases, with 15 bases between them. The CDR3 runs to 14 residues. The CDR3 sequence is CASSRLGGASPLHF. The CDR3 nucleotides read TGTGCCAGCAGCCGTCTGGGGGGAGCTTCACCCCTCCACTTT.